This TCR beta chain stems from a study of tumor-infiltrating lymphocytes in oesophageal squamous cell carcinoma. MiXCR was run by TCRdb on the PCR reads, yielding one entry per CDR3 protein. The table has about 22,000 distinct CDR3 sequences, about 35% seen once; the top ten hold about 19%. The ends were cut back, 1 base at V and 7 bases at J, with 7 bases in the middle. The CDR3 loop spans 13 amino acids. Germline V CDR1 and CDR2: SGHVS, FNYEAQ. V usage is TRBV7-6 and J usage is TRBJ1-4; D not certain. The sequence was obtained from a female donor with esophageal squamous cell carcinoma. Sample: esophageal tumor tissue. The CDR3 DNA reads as TGTGCCAGCAGCTTAGGCTGGCCTGAAAAACTGTTTTTT. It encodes CASSLGWPEKLFF.